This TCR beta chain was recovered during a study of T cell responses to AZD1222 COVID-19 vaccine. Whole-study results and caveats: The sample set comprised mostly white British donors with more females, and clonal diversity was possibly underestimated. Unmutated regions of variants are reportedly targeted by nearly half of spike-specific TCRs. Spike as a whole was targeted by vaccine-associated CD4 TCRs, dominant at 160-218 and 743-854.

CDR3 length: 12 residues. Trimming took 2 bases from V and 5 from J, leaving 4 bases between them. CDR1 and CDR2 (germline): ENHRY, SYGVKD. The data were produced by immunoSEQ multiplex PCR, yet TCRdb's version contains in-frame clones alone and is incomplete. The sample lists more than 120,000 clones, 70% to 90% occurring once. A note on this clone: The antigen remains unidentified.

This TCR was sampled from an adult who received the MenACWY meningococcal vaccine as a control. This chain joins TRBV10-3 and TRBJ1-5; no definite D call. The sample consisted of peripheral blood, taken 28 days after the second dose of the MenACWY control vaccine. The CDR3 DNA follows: TGTGCCATCAGTGAGGGACATCAGCCCCAGCATTTT. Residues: CAISEGHQPQHF.